Listed below are T cell receptor beta chains from one sample, sequenced in a study of T cells in Graves' hyperthyroidism and ophthalmopathy. From the multiplex PCR reads, TCRdb called clonotypes with MiXCR, one entry per CDR3 protein. Among some 580,000 distinct CDR3 sequences listed, approximately 15% were seen once. Sequenced sample: blood. The receptors stem from a woman in her forties with Graves' ophthalmopathy. CDR3s include the opening cysteine and the closing phenylalanine or tryptophan. The D gene is left open where the match is weak. Size is stated for part of the rows, as once, few or many counts, or as a class when the clone is expanded.

d_gene	v_gene	abundance	j_gene	CDR3aa	CDR3nt
.	TRBV11-2	few	TRBJ2-3	CASRGAGFGTDTQYF	TGTGCCAGCAGAGGGGCGGGTTTTGGCACAGATACGCAGTATTTT
TRBD1	TRBV6-2/TRBV6-3	.	TRBJ1-6	CASSTGTGGGNSPLHF	TGTGCCAGCAGTACCGGGACAGGGGGCGGGAATTCACCCCTCCACTTT
.	TRBV11-2	many	TRBJ2-1	CASSPGQGSSYNEQFF	TGTGCCAGCAGCCCCGGTCAGGGAAGCTCCTACAATGAGCAGTTCTTC
.	TRBV15	few	TRBJ1-1	CATSRERGNTEAFF	TGTGCCACCAGCAGAGAACGGGGGAACACTGAAGCTTTCTTT
.	TRBV2	many	TRBJ1-5	CASSLSGQPNEPQHF	TGTGCCAGCAGTCTATCTGGACAGCCGAATGAGCCCCAGCATTTT
.	TRBV11-2	.	TRBJ2-5	CASSLVGATFQETQYF	TGTGCCAGCAGCTTGGTAGGGGCCACATTCCAAGAGACCCAGTACTTC
.	TRBV20-1	few	TRBJ2-1	CSAPRGINEQFF	TGCAGTGCTCCTAGAGGGATCAATGAGCAGTTCTTC
.	TRBV19	.	TRBJ1-4	CPSSPQGGEKLFF	TGTCCCAGTAGTCCACAGGGAGGTGAAAAACTGTTTTTT
TRBD1	TRBV6-1	.	TRBJ1-2	CASSLQGGAVDGYTF	TGTGCCAGCAGTCTCCAAGGGGGCGCAGTCGATGGCTACACCTTC
.	TRBV2	many	TRBJ1-1	CASHTRGMNTEAFF	TGTGCCAGCCATACCAGGGGAATGAACACTGAAGCTTTCTTT
TRBD1	TRBV6-2/TRBV6-3	many	TRBJ2-5	CASRNRDRVLQETQYF	TGTGCCAGCAGGAACCGGGACAGGGTCCTCCAAGAGACCCAGTACTTC
TRBD1	TRBV20-1	many	TRBJ2-7	CSANRQGAPYEQYF	TGCAGTGCTAATCGACAGGGGGCTCCCTACGAGCAGTACTTC
.	TRBV20-1	many	TRBJ1-6	CSARDLGKGSPLHF	TGCAGTGCTAGAGATTTGGGAAAAGGATCACCCCTCCACTTT
.	TRBV16	many	TRBJ1-4	CASSQSRGEKLFF	TGTGCCAGCAGCCAATCACGGGGTGAAAAACTGTTTTTT
TRBD1	TRBV2	few	TRBJ2-1	CASRDTGQVPSYNEQFF	TGTGCCAGCAGAGACACGGGACAGGTCCCCTCCTACAATGAGCAGTTCTTC